The subject of this entry is one TCR beta chain. The sample belongs to a study of blood T cell repertoires in COVID-19. Some clones are missing from TCRdb's copy, which holds only in-frame ones; the method was immunoSEQ multiplex PCR. The table lists some 200,000 clones, 70% to 90% of them singletons. The sample comprised peripheral blood. The receptor comes from a woman aged 18-35 years who had recovered from COVID-19.

The CDR3 coding sequence is TGTGCCAGCTCACCGCTGGGACTAGCGGGGGTTGGGGAGCAGTTCTTC. It yields the protein CASSPLGLAGVGEQFF. The chain recombines TRBV18 with TRBJ2-1, with 14 bases aligning to TRBD2. Germline V lookup: CDR1 KGHSH, CDR2 LQKENI. The trim removed 3 bases at V and 10 bases at J, leaving 8 bases unmatched. CDR3 length: 16 amino acids.